This T cell receptor (beta chain) was captured in a study of blood T cell repertoires in COVID-19. The wider study: Donors in the United States, Italy and Spain gave samples during acute or convalescent COVID-19. PBMCs, B-cell-depleted T cells, or T cells provided the cDNA or gDNA that made up the material.

This CDR3 contains 14 residues. The germline V gene encodes CDR1 KGHSH and CDR2 LQKENI. The V segment lost 3 bases and the J segment 9 bases; nucleotides outside the gene matches: 5. This clone was picked up one time. Source study methods: Amplification of reference gene primers was used by the study to estimate nucleated cell counts. The method was immunoSEQ multiplex PCR; TCRdb's version includes in-frame clones alone and lacks a portion of them. The V and J calls and clone size are taken from that table; D and trimming were inferred from the DNA. This sample has about 300,000 clones, with 89% found just once.

Specimen: peripheral blood. The origin of this receptor is a woman aged 25 to 45 with COVID-19, enrolled during active disease. The chain links TRBV18 to TRBJ2-2; 9 bases are a match to TRBD2. The CDR3 region is CASSPGLASRELFF. CDR3 nucleotides: TGTGCCAGCTCACCGGGACTAGCTAGTCGGGAGCTGTTTTTT. Variable domain in full (rest from reference TRBV18 and TRBJ2-2): NAGVMQNPRHLVRRRGQEARLRCSPMKGHSHVYWYRQLPEEGLKFMVYLQKENIIDESGMPKERFSAEFPKEGPSILRIQQVVRGDSAAYFCASSPGLASRELFFGEGSRLTVL.